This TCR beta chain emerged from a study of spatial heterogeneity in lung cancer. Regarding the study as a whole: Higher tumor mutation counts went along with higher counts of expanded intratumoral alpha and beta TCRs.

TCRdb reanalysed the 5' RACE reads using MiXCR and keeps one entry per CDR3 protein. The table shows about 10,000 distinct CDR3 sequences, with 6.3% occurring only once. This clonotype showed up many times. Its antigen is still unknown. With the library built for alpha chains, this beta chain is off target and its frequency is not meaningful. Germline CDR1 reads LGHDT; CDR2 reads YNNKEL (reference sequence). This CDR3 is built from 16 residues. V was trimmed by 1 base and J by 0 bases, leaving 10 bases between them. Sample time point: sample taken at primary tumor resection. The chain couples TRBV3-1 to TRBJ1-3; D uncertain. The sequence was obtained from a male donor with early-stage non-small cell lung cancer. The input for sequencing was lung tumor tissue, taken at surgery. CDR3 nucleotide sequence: TGTGCCAGCAGCCAAGGTAGAAGCAACTCTGGAAACACCATATATTTT. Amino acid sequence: CASSQGRSNSGNTIYF. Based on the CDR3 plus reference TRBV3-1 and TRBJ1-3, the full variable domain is DTAVSQTPKYLVTQMGNDKSIKCEQNLGHDTMYWYKQDSKKFLKIMFSYNNKELIINETVPNRFSPKSPDKAHLNLHINSLELGDSAVYFCASSQGRSNSGNTIYFGEGSWLTVV.